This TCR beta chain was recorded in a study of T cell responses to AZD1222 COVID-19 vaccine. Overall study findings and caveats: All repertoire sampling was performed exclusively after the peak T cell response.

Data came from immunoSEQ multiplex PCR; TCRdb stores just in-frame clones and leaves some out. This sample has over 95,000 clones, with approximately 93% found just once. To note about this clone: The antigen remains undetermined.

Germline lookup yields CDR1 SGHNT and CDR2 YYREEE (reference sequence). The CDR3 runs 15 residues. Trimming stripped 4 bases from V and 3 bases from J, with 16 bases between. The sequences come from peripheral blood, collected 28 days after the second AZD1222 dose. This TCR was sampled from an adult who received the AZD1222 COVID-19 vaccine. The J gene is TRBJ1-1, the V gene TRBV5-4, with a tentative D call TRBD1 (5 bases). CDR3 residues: CASSPGGRSDTEAFF. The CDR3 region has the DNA TGTGCCAGCAGCCCCGGGGGGAGGAGCGACACTGAAGCTTTCTTT. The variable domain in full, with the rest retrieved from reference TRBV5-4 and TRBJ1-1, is ETGVTQSPTHLIKTRGQQVTLRCSSQSGHNTVSWYQQALGQGPQFIFQYYREEENGRGNFPPRFSGLQFPNYSSELNVNALELDDSALYLCASSPGGRSDTEAFFGQGTRLTVV.